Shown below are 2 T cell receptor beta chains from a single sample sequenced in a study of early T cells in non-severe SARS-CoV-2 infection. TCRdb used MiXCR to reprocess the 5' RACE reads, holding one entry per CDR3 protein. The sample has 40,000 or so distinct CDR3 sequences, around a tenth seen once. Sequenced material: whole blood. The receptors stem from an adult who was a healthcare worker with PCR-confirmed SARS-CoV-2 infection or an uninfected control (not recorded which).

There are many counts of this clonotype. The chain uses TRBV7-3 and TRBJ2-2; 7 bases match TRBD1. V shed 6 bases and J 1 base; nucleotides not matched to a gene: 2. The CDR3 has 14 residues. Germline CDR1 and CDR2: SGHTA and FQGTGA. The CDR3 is CASRNRGNTGELFF. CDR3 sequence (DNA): TGTGCCAGCAGGAACAGGGGGAACACCGGGGAGCTGTTTTTT.

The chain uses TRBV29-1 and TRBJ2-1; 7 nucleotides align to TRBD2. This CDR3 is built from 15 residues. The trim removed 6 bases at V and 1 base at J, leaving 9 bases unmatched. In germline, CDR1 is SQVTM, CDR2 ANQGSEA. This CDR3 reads CSVTLAASSYNEQFF. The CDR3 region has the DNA TGCAGCGTCACTCTAGCGGCCAGTTCCTACAATGAGCAGTTCTTC.